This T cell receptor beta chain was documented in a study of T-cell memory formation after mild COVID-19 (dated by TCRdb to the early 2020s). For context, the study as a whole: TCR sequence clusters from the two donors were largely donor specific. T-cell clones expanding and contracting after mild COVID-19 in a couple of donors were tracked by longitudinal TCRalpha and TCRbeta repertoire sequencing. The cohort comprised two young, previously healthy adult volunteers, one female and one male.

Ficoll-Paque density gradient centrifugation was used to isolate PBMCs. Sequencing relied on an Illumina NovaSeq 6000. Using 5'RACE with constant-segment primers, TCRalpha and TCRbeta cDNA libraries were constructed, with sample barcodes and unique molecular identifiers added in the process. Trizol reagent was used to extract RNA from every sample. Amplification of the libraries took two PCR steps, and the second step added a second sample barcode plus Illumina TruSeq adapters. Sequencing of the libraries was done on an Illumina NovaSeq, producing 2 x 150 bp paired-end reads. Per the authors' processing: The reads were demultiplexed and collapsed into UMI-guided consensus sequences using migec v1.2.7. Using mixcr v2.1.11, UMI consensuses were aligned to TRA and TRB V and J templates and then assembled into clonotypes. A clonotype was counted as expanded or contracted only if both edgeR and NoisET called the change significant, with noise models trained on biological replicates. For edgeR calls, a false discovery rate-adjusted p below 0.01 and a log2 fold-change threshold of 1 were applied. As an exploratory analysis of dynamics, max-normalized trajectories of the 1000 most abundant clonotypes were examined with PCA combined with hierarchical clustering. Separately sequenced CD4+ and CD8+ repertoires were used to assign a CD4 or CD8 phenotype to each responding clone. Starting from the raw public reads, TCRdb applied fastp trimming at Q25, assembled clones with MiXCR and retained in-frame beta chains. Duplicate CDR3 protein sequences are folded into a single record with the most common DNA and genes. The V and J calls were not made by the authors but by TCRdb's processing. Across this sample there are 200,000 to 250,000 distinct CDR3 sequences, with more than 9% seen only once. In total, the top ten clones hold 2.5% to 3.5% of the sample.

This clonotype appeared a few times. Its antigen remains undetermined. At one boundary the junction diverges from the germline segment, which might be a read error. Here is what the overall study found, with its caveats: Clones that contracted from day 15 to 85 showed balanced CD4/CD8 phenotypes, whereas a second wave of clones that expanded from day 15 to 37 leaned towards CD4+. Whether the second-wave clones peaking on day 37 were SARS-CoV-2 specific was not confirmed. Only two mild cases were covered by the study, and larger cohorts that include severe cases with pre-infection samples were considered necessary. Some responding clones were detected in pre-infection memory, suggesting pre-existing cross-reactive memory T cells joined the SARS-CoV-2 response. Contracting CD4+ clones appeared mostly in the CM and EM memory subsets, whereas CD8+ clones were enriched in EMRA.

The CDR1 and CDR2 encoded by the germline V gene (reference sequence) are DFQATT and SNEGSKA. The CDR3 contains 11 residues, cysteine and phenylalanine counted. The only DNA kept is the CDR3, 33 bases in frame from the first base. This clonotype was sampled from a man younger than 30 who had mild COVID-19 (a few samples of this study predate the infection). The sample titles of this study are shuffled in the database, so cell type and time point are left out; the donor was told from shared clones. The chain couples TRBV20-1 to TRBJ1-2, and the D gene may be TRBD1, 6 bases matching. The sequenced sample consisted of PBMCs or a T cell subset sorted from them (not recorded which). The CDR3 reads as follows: CSPSTGGYGHF. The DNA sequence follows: TGCAGTCCGTCGACCGGGGGCTACGGGCACTTC.